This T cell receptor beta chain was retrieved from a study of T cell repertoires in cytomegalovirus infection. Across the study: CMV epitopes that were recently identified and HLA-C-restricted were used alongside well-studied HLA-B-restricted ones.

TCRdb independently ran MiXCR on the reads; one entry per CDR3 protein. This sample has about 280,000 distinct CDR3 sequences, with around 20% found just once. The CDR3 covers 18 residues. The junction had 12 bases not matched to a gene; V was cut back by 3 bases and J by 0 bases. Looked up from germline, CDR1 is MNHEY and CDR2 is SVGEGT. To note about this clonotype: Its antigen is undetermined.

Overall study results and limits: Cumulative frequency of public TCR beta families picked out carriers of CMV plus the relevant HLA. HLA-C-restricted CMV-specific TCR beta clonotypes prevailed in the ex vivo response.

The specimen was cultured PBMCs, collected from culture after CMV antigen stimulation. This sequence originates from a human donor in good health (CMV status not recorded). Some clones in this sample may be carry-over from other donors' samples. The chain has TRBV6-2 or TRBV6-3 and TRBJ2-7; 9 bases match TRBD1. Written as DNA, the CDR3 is TGTGCCAGCAGTTATCGGAAGAAACAGGGGGCCGACTCCTACGAGCAGTACTTC. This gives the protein CASSYRKKQGADSYEQYF.